This entry is about one T cell receptor (beta chain). The target antigen is unknown. From RNA transcripts, TCR beta CDR3 regions were amplified. TCR CDR3 underwent first-round RT-PCR with the HTBI primer set. One entry per CDR3 protein results from TCRdb running MiXCR on the multiplex PCR reads. Here the sample spans under 400,000 distinct CDR3 sequences, over 15% being singletons. This entry is derived from a study of T cells in Graves' hyperthyroidism and ophthalmopathy. Turning to the study itself: Peripheral blood specimens were obtained at initial diagnosis, prior to any treatment. Whole-study results and caveats: Model predictions of ophthalmopathy came a median approximately 6 months before onset. Blood also contained most expanded thyroid clonotypes above 0.001.

Per the germline V gene, CDR1 is DFQATT and CDR2 is SNEGSKA (reference sequence). CDR3 length equals 15 residues. V trimming: 4 bases; J trimming: 6 bases; junction bases outside the gene matches: 7. The receptor was isolated from a woman aged 45-65 years with Graves' hyperthyroidism. V is TRBV20-1 and J is TRBJ2-2, with 11 bases fitting TRBD2. Sequenced material: blood. CDR3 in DNA: TGCAGTGCTAAGGGTAGCGGGAGGGCCTCCGGGGAGCTGTTTTTT. Encoded protein: CSAKGSGRASGELFF.